What follows describes a single T cell receptor (beta chain). Its specificity is unknown. The data were obtained in a study of cytomegalovirus exposure and HLA in healthy donors. Study summary: A prior study identified 117 million unique TCR beta sequences from some 180 million T cells.

CDR1 and CDR2 from the germline V gene are SNHLY and FYNNEI. V lost 4 bases to trimming and J lost 6 bases, with 6 bases between them. The CDR3 covers 12 residues. Study-level results: Researchers reported that a few CMV-associated chains were confirmed in vitro as CMV antigen-specific.

A multiplex PCR was run with 60 Vbeta primers and 13 Jbeta primers. Using immunoSEQ multiplex PCR, the repertoire was profiled, and TCRdb retains in-frame clones only, with some absent. Of fewer than 250,000 clones detected, 65% to 80% appear once; the ten largest clones hold over 4%. The chain uses TRBV2 and TRBJ2-2, with no clear D. The origin of this receptor is a man aged 25 to 40 in good health and CMV-seropositive. Source material: PBMCs. CDR3 sequence (DNA): TGTGCCAGCAGTGTCCAGGCCGGGGAGCTGTTTTTT. Its translation: CASSVQAGELFF.